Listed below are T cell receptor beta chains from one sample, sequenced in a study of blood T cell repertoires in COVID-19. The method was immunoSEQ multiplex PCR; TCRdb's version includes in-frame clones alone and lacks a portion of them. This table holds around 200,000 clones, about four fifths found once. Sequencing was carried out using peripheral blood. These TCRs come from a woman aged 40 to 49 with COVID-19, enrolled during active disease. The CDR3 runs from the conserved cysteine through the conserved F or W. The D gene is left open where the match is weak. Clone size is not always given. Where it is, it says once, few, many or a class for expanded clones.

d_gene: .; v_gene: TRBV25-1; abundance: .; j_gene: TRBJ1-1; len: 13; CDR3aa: CASSEWGDTEAFF; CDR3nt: TGTGCCAGCAGTGAATGGGGGGACACTGAAGCTTTCTTT
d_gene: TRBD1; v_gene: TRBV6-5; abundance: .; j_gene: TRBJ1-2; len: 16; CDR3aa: CASSYSRTGVLYGYTF; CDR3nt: TGTGCCAGCAGTTACTCGAGGACAGGGGTGCTCTATGGCTACACCTTC
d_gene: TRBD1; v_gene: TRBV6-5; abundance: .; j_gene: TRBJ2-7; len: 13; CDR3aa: CASRRQGAREQYF; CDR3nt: TGTGCCAGCAGACGACAGGGGGCGAGGGAGCAGTACTTC
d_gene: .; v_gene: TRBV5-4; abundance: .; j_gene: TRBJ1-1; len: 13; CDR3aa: CASSIGANTEAFF; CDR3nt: TGTGCCAGCAGCATTGGGGCGAACACTGAAGCTTTCTTT
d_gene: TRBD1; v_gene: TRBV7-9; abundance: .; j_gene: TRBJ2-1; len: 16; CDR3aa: CASSLDPGQGAGEQFF; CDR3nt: TGTGCCAGCAGCTTGGACCCGGGACAGGGAGCCGGGGAGCAGTTCTTC
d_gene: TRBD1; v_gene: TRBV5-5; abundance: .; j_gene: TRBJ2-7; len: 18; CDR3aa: CASSSGTGGSRASYEQYF; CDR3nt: TGTGCCAGCAGCTCCGGGACAGGGGGCTCGCGGGCGTCCTACGAGCAGTACTTC
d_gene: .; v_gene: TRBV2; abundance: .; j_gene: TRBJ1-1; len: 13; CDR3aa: CASSAHRDTEAFF; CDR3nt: TGTGCCAGCAGTGCCCACAGGGACACTGAAGCTTTCTTT
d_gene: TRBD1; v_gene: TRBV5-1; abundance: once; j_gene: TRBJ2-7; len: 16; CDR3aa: CASSPNTGQGSYEQYF; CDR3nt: TGCGCCAGCAGCCCGAACACTGGACAGGGGTCCTACGAGCAGTACTTC
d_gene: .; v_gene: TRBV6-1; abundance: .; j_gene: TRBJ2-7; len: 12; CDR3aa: CASSERYYEQYF; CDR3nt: TGTGCCAGCAGTGAGAGGTACTACGAGCAGTACTTC
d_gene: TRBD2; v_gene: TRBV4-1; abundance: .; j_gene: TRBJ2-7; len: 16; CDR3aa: CASSQGGRVSSYEQYF; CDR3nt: TGCGCCAGCAGCCAGGGCGGGAGGGTTTCCTCCTACGAGCAGTACTTC
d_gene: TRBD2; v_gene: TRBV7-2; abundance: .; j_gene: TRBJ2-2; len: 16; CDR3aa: CASGSRAGGQAGELFF; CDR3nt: TGTGCCAGCGGTTCGCGAGCGGGGGGGCAAGCCGGGGAGCTGTTTTTT
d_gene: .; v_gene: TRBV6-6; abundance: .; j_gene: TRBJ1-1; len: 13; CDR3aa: CASSPDTYTEAFF; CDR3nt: TGTGCCAGCAGTCCCGACACCTACACTGAAGCTTTCTTT
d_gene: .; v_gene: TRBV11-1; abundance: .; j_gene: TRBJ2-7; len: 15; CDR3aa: CASSLTDAKTYEQYF; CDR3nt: TGTGCCAGCAGCCTGACAGACGCCAAAACCTACGAGCAGTACTTC
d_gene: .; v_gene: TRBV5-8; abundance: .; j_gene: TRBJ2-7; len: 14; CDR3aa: CASSLTGFSYEQYF; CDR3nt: TGTGCCAGCAGCTTAACAGGGTTTTCCTACGAGCAGTACTTC
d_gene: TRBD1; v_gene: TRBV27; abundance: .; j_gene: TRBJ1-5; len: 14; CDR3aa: CASSRQGRNQPQHF; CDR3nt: TGTGCCAGCAGTAGACAGGGGAGAAATCAGCCCCAGCATTTT
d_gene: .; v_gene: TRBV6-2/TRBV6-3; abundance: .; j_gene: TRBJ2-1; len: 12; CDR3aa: CASSFTLHEQFF; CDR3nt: TGTGCCAGCAGTTTTACTCTCCATGAGCAGTTCTTC
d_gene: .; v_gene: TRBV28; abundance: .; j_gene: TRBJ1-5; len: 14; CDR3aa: CASSLPSGDQPQHF; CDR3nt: TGTGCCAGCAGTTTACCCTCAGGGGATCAGCCCCAGCATTTT
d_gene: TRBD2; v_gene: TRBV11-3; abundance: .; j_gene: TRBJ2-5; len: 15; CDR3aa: CASSPRTSGEETQYF; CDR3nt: TGTGCCAGCAGCCCCCGGACTAGCGGCGAAGAGACCCAGTACTTC
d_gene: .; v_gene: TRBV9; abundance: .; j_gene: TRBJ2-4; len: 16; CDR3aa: CASSQTYGTPPNIQYF; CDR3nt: TGTGCCAGCAGCCAAACCTACGGGACACCACCAAACATTCAGTACTTC
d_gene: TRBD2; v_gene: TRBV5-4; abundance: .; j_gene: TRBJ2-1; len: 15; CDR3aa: CASSLLAGGPGEQFF; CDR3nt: TGTGCCAGCAGCCTACTAGCGGGGGGGCCAGGTGAGCAGTTCTTC
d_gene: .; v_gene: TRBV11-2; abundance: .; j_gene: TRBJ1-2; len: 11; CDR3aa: CASSFRDGYTF; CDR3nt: TGTGCCAGCAGCTTCAGGGATGGCTACACCTTC
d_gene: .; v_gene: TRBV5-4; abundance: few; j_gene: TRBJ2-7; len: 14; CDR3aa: CASSLELSSYEQYF; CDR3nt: TGTGCCAGCAGCTTGGAGCTAAGCTCCTACGAGCAGTACTTC
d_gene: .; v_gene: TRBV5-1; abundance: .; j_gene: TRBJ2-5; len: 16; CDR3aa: CASRPTEPPGWKTQYF; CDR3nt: TGCGCCAGCAGACCCACCGAACCCCCGGGTTGGAAGACCCAGTACTTC
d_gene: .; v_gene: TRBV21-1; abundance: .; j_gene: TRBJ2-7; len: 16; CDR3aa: CASSTEDRRRCYEQYF; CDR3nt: TGTGCCAGCAGCACTGAAGACAGACGTAGGTGCTACGAGCAGTACTTC
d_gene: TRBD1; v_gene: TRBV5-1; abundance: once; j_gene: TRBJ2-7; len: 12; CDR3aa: CASRRDRDEQYF; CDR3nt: TGCGCCAGCAGAAGGGACAGAGACGAGCAGTACTTC
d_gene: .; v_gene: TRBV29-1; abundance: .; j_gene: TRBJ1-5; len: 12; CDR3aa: CSVGARDQPQHF; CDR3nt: TGCAGCGTTGGGGCGAGGGATCAGCCCCAGCATTTT
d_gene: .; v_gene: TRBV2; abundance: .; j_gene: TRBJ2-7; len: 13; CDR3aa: CASRPGSGYEQYF; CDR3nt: TGTGCCAGCCGCCCCGGTTCGGGCTACGAGCAGTACTTC
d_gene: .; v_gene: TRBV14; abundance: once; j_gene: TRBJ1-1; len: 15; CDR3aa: CASSQDSVWNTEAFF; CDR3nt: TGTGCCAGCAGCCAAGATTCAGTCTGGAACACTGAAGCTTTCTTT
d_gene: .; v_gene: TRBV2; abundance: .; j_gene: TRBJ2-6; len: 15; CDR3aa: CASSVRASGANVLTF; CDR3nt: TGTGCCAGCAGTGTCAGGGCCTCTGGGGCCAACGTCCTGACTTTC
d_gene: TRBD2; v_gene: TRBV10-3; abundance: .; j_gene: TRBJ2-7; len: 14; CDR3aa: CAIAFAGGAGEQYF; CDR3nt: TGTGCCATAGCATTCGCGGGGGGGGCCGGTGAGCAGTACTTC
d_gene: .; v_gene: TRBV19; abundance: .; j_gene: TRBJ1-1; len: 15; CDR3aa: CASSIGLSLNTEAFF; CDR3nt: TGTGCCAGTAGTATCGGGTTATCGTTGAACACTGAAGCTTTCTTT
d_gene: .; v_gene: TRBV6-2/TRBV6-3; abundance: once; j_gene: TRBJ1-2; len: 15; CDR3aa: CASSYTTGRPYGYTF; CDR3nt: TGTGCCAGCAGTTACACTACAGGGCGGCCCTATGGCTACACCTTC
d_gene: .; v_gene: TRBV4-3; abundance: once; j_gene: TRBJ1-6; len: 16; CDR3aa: CASSQRGSSYNSPLHF; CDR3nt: TGCGCCAGCAGCCAAAGGGGGAGCTCCTATAATTCACCCCTCCACTTT
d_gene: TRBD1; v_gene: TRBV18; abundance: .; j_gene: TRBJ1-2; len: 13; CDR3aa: CASSPRGQYGYTF; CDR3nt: TGTGCCAGCTCACCAAGGGGGCAGTATGGCTACACCTTC
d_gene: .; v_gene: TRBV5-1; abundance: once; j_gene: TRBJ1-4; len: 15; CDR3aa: CASSRGDKANEKLFF; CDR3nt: TGCGCCAGCAGCAGAGGGGACAAGGCTAATGAAAAACTGTTTTTT
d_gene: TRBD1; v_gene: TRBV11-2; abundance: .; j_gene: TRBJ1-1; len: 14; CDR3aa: CASSLRQGETEAFF; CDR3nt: TGTGCCAGCAGTCTCAGACAGGGAGAAACTGAAGCTTTCTTT
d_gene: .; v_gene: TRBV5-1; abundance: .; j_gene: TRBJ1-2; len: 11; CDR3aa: CASSLARGYTF; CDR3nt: TGCGCCAGCAGCTTGGCCCGGGGCTACACCTTC
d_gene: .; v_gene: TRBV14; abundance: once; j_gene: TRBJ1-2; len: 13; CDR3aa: CASSQEVGGGYTF; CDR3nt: TGTGCCAGCAGCCAAGAAGTGGGGGGTGGCTACACCTTC
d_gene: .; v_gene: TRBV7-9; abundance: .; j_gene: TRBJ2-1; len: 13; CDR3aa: CASSFARYNEQFF; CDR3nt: TGTGCCAGCAGCTTCGCCAGATACAATGAGCAGTTCTTC
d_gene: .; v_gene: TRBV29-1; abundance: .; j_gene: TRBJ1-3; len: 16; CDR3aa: CSVYVQGRISGNTIYF; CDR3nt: TGCAGCGTCTATGTTCAGGGGCGCATCTCTGGAAACACCATATATTTT
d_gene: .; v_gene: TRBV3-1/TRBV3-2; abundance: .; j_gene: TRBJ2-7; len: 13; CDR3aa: CASSQDTAYEQYF; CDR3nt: TGTGCCAGCAGCCAAGATACAGCCTACGAGCAGTACTTC
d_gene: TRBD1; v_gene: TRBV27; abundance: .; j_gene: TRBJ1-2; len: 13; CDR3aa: CASSWSGGYGYTF; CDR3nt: TGTGCCAGCAGTTGGTCAGGGGGCTATGGCTACACCTTC
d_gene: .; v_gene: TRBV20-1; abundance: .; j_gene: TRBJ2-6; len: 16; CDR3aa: CSASNRESSGANVLTF; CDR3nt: TGCAGTGCTAGTAACCGGGAGAGCTCTGGGGCCAACGTCCTGACTTTC
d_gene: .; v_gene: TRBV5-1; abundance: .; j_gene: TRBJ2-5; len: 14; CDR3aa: CASSRDRQQETQYF; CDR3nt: TGCGCCAGCAGCCGTGACAGGCAGCAAGAGACCCAGTACTTC